This TCR beta chain derives from a study of response to subunit inactivated influenza vaccine. Study-wide results and limits: Each seasonal flu vaccination may recruit only limited new T cells, authors suggested.

TCRdb processed the RT-PCR reads anew with MiXCR; each CDR3 protein has one entry. The sample records hundreds of thousands of distinct CDR3 sequences, 11% to 15% being singletons. CDR3 size: 11 residues. In this sample, this clonotype turned up many times. Its cognate antigen is unknown. The junction shows a germline mismatch at one end, possibly a read error. The receptor's source is a man in his forties or fifties who received an inactivated influenza vaccine. The sequencing used PBMCs from blood, collected 14 to 15 days before vaccination. This chain uses TRBV12-3 or TRBV12-4 with TRBJ2-7, with D perhaps matching TRBD1 or TRBD2 (6 bases each). Written as DNA, the CDR3 is TGTGCCAGCAGTTATGGGGGGCACAAGAACTTC. It codes for CASSYGGHKNF.